These 6 T cell receptor beta chains were sequenced from one sample in a study of T cells in Graves' hyperthyroidism and ophthalmopathy. What was amplified from RNA transcripts were TCR beta CDR3 regions. Initially, a first-round RT-PCR of the TCR CDR3 employed the HTBI primer set. TCRdb re-called the multiplex PCR reads through MiXCR, storing one row per CDR3 protein. The repertoire holds around 340,000 distinct CDR3 sequences, about 18% seen once, with about half in the top ten. The sequenced sample consisted of blood. These receptors all come from a woman in her 50s with Graves' hyperthyroidism.

This clonotype was picked up many times. This chain links TRBV30 with TRBJ2-2; 14 positions agree with TRBD2. The ends lost 8 bases at V and 5 bases at J; junction bases unmatched: 7. CDR1 is GTSNPN and CDR2 is SVGIG in the germline V gene (reference sequence). This CDR3 comprises 15 residues. The CDR3 reads CAGLGLAGGTGELFF. DNA for the CDR3: TGTGCCGGCCTCGGACTAGCGGGAGGAACCGGGGAGCTGTTTTTT.

The genes are TRBV5-8 and TRBJ1-1; D call uncertain. Germline CDR1 and CDR2: SGHTS and YDEGEE. The CDR3 covers 15 residues. Trimming took 0 bases from V and 2 from J, leaving 11 bases between them. The CDR3 region has the DNA TGTGCCAGCAGCTTGGTCGGTTGGGATAACACTGAAGCTTTCTTT. Amino acids: CASSLVGWDNTEAFF. Based on the CDR3 plus reference TRBV5-8 and TRBJ1-1, the full variable domain is EAGVTQSPTHLIKTRGQQATLRCSPISGHTSVYWYQQALGLGLQFLLWYDEGEERNRGNFPPRFSGRQFPNYSSELNVNALELEDSALYLCASSLVGWDNTEAFFGQGTRLTVV.

This clonotype was seen only a few times. The gene calls are TRBV7-8 and TRBJ2-2; D is undetermined. Germline V lookup: CDR1 SGHVS, CDR2 FQNEAQ. The CDR3 runs to 12 residues. With 5 bases removed from V and 6 bases from J, the gap between germline ends came to 7 bases. The CDR3, as DNA: TGTGCCAGCAGCCAATCTTCCGGGGAGCTGTTTTTT. This sequence encodes CASSQSSGELFF.

The chain employs TRBV2 and TRBJ2-4; 11 bases are a match to TRBD2. The CDR3 runs to 15 residues. The V gene's germline CDR1 is SNHLY and CDR2 FYNNEI. Unmatched junction bases numbered 2, after V lost 3 bases and J lost 4 bases. In DNA form, the CDR3 reads TGTGCCAGCAGTGATGCTAGCGGGGGGAAAAACATTCAGTACTTC. This encodes CASSDASGGKNIQYF.

The table lists this clonotype with many counts. The chain links TRBV20-1 to TRBJ2-1; 7 bases match TRBD2. The CDR3 runs 17 residues. V trimming: 0 bases; J trimming: 1 base; junction bases outside the gene matches: 9. The germline gives CDR1 DFQATT, CDR2 SNEGSKA (reference sequence). The CDR3 DNA reads as TGCAGTGCTAGAGACCTCGACGGGACTATATCCTACAATGAGCAGTTCTTC. As protein: CSARDLDGTISYNEQFF.

The gene calls are TRBV14 and TRBJ1-2; D unresolved. CDR1 SGHDN and CDR2 FVKESK come from the germline V gene. V lost 1 base, J lost 5 bases, and 11 bases lay in between. This CDR3 has 14 amino acids. In nucleotides, the CDR3 is TGTGCCAGCAGCCAAGGCTTGTTAGGGTATGGCTACACCTTC. It yields the protein CASSQGLLGYGYTF.